This section outlines one TCR beta chain sequence together with its context. The sample is drawn from a study of blood T cell repertoires in COVID-19. The Seattle site enrolled patients during active infection and followed them longitudinally. The authors' processing: Amplification of reference gene primers was used by the study to estimate nucleated cell counts. This table comes from immunoSEQ multiplex PCR, and its TCRdb copy is limited to in-frame clones, with some not included. For V, J and clone size, that table is used; D and trimming come from the DNA. In the table there are about 180,000 clones, 85% of which are singletons. With 4 bases clipped from V and 4 bases from J, the junction kept 0 bases outside the gene matches. CDR1 is KGHDR, CDR2 SFDVKD, per germline. This CDR3 comprises 13 residues.

This chain connects TRBV24-1 to TRBJ2-1, with 7 positions matching TRBD2. Sample: peripheral blood. This TCR was sampled from a woman between 50 and 59 years old with COVID-19, enrolled during active disease. The CDR3 region is CATSEGGYNEQFF. DNA for the CDR3: TGTGCCACCAGTGAGGGAGGGTACAATGAGCAGTTCTTC.